This T cell receptor (beta chain) was recovered during a study of molecular identifiers for immune sequencing clone quantification. As CD8+CD4-CCR7+CD45RA+ cells, naive CD8 T cells were sorted. Broader study findings: In a background of about 900,000 naive cells, spiked Jurkat TCR RNA from one cell was reportedly detectable.

Germline values: CDR1 SGHRS, CDR2 YFSETQ. The V end lost 4 bases, the J end lost 0 bases, and 13 bases lay between the germline ends. The CDR3 sequence is 15 residues long. Points on this clonotype: The antigen remains undetermined.

TCRdb fed the PCR reads into MiXCR, producing one record per CDR3 protein. In the table there are around 43,000 distinct CDR3 sequences, over 15% of which are singletons. The origin of this receptor is a human donor in good health. Some libraries in this study had Jurkat cell RNA spiked in. The chain joins TRBV5-1 to TRBJ1-1; possible D gene TRBD1, 5 bases. The sequenced material came from naive CD8+ T cells from blood, with Jurkat cell RNA spiked in. Subset denoted: FACS-sorted CD8+CD4-CCR7+CD45RA+ naive T cells. The CDR3 is CASSGAGSLNTEAFF. In DNA form, the CDR3 reads TGCGCCAGCAGCGGAGCAGGGAGCTTGAACACTGAAGCTTTCTTT.